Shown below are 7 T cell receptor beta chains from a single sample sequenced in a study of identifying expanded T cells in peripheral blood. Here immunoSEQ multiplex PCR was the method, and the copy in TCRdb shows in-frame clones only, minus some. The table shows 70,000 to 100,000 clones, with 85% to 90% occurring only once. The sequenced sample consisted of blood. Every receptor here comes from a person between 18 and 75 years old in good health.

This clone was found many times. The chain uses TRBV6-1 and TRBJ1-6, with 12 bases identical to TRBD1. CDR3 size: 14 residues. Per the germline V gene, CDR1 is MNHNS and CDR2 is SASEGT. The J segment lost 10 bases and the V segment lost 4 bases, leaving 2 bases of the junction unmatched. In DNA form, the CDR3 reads TGTGCCAGCAGTGGGGGGACAGGGGGCTCACCCCTCCACTTT. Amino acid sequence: CASSGGTGGSPLHF.

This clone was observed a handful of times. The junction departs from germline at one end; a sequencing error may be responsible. This CDR3 is CASSIAGGYYEQYF. Written as DNA, the CDR3 is TGTGCCAGCAGCATAGCGGGGGGTTACTACGAGCAGTACTTC. This rearrangement joins TRBV11-1 to TRBJ2-7; 10 nucleotides align to TRBD2. Germline assignment: CDR1 SGHAT and CDR2 FQDESV (reference sequence). CDR3 length equals 14 residues.

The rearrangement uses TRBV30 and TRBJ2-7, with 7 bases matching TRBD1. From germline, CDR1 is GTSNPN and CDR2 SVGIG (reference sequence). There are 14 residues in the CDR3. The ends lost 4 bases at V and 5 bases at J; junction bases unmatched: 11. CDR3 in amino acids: CAWTQGVVFHEQYF. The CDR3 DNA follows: TGTGCCTGGACCCAGGGGGTGGTATTTCACGAGCAGTACTTC.

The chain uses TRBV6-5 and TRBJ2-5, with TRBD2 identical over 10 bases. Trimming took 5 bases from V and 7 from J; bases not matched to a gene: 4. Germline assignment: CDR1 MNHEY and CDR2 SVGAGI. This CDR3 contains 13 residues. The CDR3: CASSTPSGRTQYF. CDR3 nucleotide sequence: TGTGCCAGCAGTACACCTAGCGGGAGGACCCAGTACTTC.

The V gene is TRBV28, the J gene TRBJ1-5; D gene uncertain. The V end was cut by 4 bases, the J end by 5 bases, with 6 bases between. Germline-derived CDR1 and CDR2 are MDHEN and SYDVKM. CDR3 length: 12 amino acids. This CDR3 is CASSSGDQPQHF. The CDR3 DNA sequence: TGTGCCAGCAGTTCCGGCGATCAGCCCCAGCATTTT.

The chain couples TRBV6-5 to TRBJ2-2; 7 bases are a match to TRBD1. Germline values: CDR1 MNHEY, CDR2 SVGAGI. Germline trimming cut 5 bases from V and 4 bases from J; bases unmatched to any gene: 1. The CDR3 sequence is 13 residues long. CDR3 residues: CASSGQATGELFF. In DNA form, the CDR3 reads TGTGCCAGCAGTGGACAGGCCACCGGGGAGCTGTTTTTT.

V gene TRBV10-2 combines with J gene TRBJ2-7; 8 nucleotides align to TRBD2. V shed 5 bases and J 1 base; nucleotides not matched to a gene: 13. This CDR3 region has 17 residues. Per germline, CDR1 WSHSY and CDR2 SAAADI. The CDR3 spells CASSLPSLSGGSYEQYF. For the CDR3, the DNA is TGCGCCAGCAGTCTCCCCTCCCTAAGCGGGGGTTCCTACGAGCAGTACTTC.